This T cell receptor (beta chain) is from a study of beta chain features in type 1 diabetes (dated by TCRdb to between 2017 and 2018). A note on the overall study: Patients and healthy donors did not differ in mean age, gender distribution, total cell number or subset yield. A total of some 110 million sorted cells were examined across all samples, and the number of cells per subset was strongly correlated with RNA yield. The study compared the TCRB repertoires of sorted circulating CD4+ T cell subsets in recently diagnosed type 1 diabetes patients with those in matched healthy donors. Whereas all 28 donors provided naive and central memory subsets, regulatory and stem cell-like memory subsets were isolated from just 8 patients and roughly eight healthy donors.

The entire amount of isolated RNA was reverse transcribed using the High Capacity cDNA Reverse Transcription Kit, so the sequenced TCRB transcripts were expressed ones. Deep immunoSEQ sequencing was performed on naive, central memory and regulatory T cell samples, with an average of roughly 3.6 million total reads per sample. After sorted cells were lysed in RLT buffer, RNA was extracted with DNase-treated RNeasy Micro or Mini kits, with the choice depending on cell number. Each cell subset was processed separately to prevent cross-contamination, with patient and healthy donor samples processed together. Using the immunoSEQ multiplex PCR, TCRB sequences were amplified from cDNA into 87-bp fragments spanning the CDR3 region. Amplicons were sequenced on the Illumina HiSeq platform. The authors' analysis ran thus. Synthetic template baselines were used to correct PCR bias computationally, reads within Hamming distance 2 were collapsed together, and singletons that could not be merged were discarded. By aligning reads against IMGT, V, D and J genes, CDR3 length, and insertions or deletions at six rearrangement sites were assigned. Within each subset, clonotype counts were normalized to the number of sorted cells before true diversity and Gini coefficients were calculated with the tcR R package. The overlap coefficient, calculated on TCRB nucleotide sequences, was used to quantify repertoire sharing. Out-of-frame TCRB sequences from naive cells were analyzed as a proxy for the pre-selection repertoire. The clones in this table, taken by TCRdb from immuneACCESS, are in-frame only. Not every clone is retained; where verified, under half of the shortfall comes from an unresolved V gene, and the cause of the rest is unknown. That table gives V, J and clone size, and the DNA gave D and trimming. This sample comprises a few hundred thousand clones, about 12% of them detected only once. The ten largest clonotypes hold over 0.008% of the sample.

V is pared back by 5 bases and J by 0 bases, with 14 bases lying between the germline termini. CDR1 and CDR2 (SNHLY, FYNNEI) derive from the germline V gene. The CDR3 spans 15 residues, from the cysteine through the phenylalanine. The entry retains the CDR3 DNA only, 45 bases that are in frame from base 1. This clone occurred a few times. The antigen it binds to is not known. No much larger clone is present one base from it, and per-base qualities are unavailable. From each donor, a single peripheral blood sample of about 100 mL on average was drawn into heparinised tubes. A BD FACSAria II and a panel including CD45RO, CCR7, CD25, CD127, CD95 and CD27 were used to sort naive, central memory, regulatory and stem cell-like memory CD4+ T cells. All sorted populations exceeded 98% purity. PBMCs were isolated right away by Lymphoprep density gradient centrifugation and were stained directly, without culture. So that batch effects would be minimized, each experiment stained and sorted samples in pairs, pairing one healthy donor with one patient.

General findings and caveats noted by the study authors: Naive, central memory and regulatory TCRB repertoires appeared to be more alike among patients than among healthy donors. A moderate but significant shortening of TCRB CDR3 length was observed in type 1 diabetes patients in all four CD4+ subsets. At VDJ recombination sites, patients with type 1 diabetes made fewer insertions and deleted more nucleotides, a pattern implying thymic rearrangement abnormalities. Sequencing cDNA rather than genomic DNA could over-represent highly expressing activated cells, although activation and CD3 levels did not differ between groups. PCR may preferentially amplify shorter templates, but because patient and control samples were amplified and corrected together, any resulting skew would affect both groups equally. Because small numbers of individuals were included in the HLA sub-analyses, any influence of HLA type on TCRB rearrangement was left unresolved.

The TCR was taken from a woman under 30 with type 1 diabetes. The sequenced sample consisted of naive CD4+ T cells from blood. The sample's cell subset or site label is to be understood as: true naive CD4+ T cells. The chain is made from TRBV2 and TRBJ2-7, and perhaps TRBD1 as D gene, on 6 matching bases. The CDR3 sequence is CASSPTGTFSYEQYF. The DNA is TGTGCCAGCAGTCCGACAGGAACATTCTCCTACGAGCAGTACTTC.